This T cell receptor (beta chain) was observed in a study of cytomegalovirus exposure and HLA in healthy donors. Both 60 Vbeta primers and 13 Jbeta primers went into the PCR. The method was immunoSEQ multiplex PCR; TCRdb's version includes in-frame clones alone and lacks a portion of them. The table includes about 180,000 clones, 84% detected once. This CDR3 spans 14 amino acids. V was pared by 8 bases and J by 5 bases, with 10 bases of the junction left unmatched. CDR1 MNHNY and CDR2 SVGAGI come from the germline V gene (reference sequence). The sample consisted of PBMCs. The sequence came from a girl aged 5-17 years in good health and CMV-seropositive. The chain has TRBV6-6 and TRBJ2-7; 9 bases line up with TRBD1. CDR3 region: CASGWTGAGDEQYF. DNA for the CDR3: TGTGCCAGCGGATGGACAGGGGCAGGGGACGAGCAGTACTTC.